What follows are 9 T cell receptor beta chains derived from one specimen sequenced in a study of T-cell reconstitution after alpha-beta-depleted transplantation in children. Molecular barcoding with unique molecular identifiers was used for the TCRbeta library. Each CDR3 protein is one row after TCRdb ran MiXCR on the PCR reads. The sample contains about a million distinct CDR3 sequences, roughly 29% of which appear only once. This specimen was PBMCs, mostly from graft donor cells, taken 360 days after TCRalphabeta/CD19-depleted stem cell transplant. The receptors stem from a boy in the first two years of life who had a stem cell transplant for SCID, so the T cells may come from the graft donor.

Only a few counts were recorded for this clonotype. V usage is TRBV3-1 and J usage is TRBJ1-1; 7 bases line up with TRBD1. The V and J ends lost 1 base and 6 bases, in that order; junction bases with no gene match: 5. Germline lookup yields CDR1 LGHDT and CDR2 YNNKEL (reference sequence). The CDR3 runs 14 residues. The CDR3 loop reads CASSQVQGGAEAFF. The CDR3 DNA is TGTGCCAGCAGCCAAGTCCAGGGGGGCGCTGAAGCTTTCTTT. Drawing the rest from reference TRBV3-1 and TRBJ1-1, the complete variable domain is DTAVSQTPKYLVTQMGNDKSIKCEQNLGHDTMYWYKQDSKKFLKIMFSYNNKELIINETVPNRFSPKSPDKAHLNLHINSLELGDSAVYFCASSQVQGGAEAFFGQGTRLTVV.

This clonotype was picked up a small number of times. This chain uses TRBV9 with TRBJ2-2; TRBD2 agrees at 11 bases. V was clipped by 0 bases and J by 5 bases; unmatched bases: 12. Germline V gene data show CDR1 as SGDLS and CDR2 as YYNGEE. The CDR3 is 19 residues long. CDR3 in DNA: TGTGCCAGCAGCGTAGTGGAAGTTGCGCTAGCGGGGGGAACCGGGGAGCTGTTTTTT. It translates to CASSVVEVALAGGTGELFF.

The table lists this clonotype with a count of one. The chain employs TRBV15 and TRBJ2-6; perhaps TRBD2 as D (6 bases). This CDR3 is 14 amino acids long. Trimming stripped 3 bases from V and 3 bases from J, with 6 bases between. In germline, CDR1 is LNHNV, CDR2 YYDKDF (reference sequence). DNA for the CDR3: TGTGCCACCAGCAGGGGAGGTGGGGCCAACGTCCTGACTTTC. Its protein is CATSRGGGANVLTF.

The chain recombines TRBV29-1 with TRBJ2-1, with TRBD2 matching over 11 bases. CDR1 and CDR2 (germline): SQVTM, ANQGSEA. The CDR3 is 14 amino acids. V lost 5 bases and J lost 8; bases outside the gene matches: 8. The CDR3 loop is CSVSRLAGTDEQFF. The CDR3 DNA reads as TGCAGCGTTTCTCGACTAGCGGGGACGGATGAGCAGTTCTTC.

The rearrangement joins TRBV4-2 to TRBJ1-1; no clear D. Trimming took off 0 bases at V and 1 base at J, with 9 bases between the two ends. CDR1 LGHNA and CDR2 YNFKEQ come from the germline V gene. The CDR3 loop spans 15 amino acids. CDR3: CASSQDPSRNTEAFF. In DNA, the CDR3 is TGTGCCAGCAGCCAAGATCCATCCAGGAACACTGAAGCTTTCTTT.

CDR3 sequence (DNA): TGTGCCAGCAGCTTAGCCTCAGGAAAGGCCTATCAGCCCCAGCATTTT. Its translation is CASSLASGKAYQPQHF. The V and J genes are TRBV7-9 and TRBJ1-5; D is unresolved. The CDR3 totals 16 residues. Germline-derived CDR1 and CDR2 are SEHNR and FQNEAQ (reference sequence). Trimming pared 0 bases from V and 5 bases from J, leaving 14 bases between.

The chain carries TRBV12-3 or TRBV12-4 and TRBJ2-1, with 7 bases that match TRBD1. The V gene end was trimmed by 5 bases and the J gene end by 5 bases; junction bases not matched to a gene: 12. This CDR3 has 16 residues. The CDR3 loop reads CASSPGQSMRHNEQFF. As DNA, the CDR3 is TGTGCCAGCAGTCCGGGACAGTCGATGAGGCACAATGAGCAGTTCTTC.

This clonotype was detected many times. The chain uses TRBV12-3 or TRBV12-4 and TRBJ2-1, with unresolved D. The V gene lost 7 bases and the J gene lost 5 bases, with 9 bases spanning the gap. The CDR3 covers 12 residues. The CDR3 reads CASTFPHNEQFF. Here the CDR3 DNA reads TGTGCCAGCACCTTCCCCCACAATGAGCAGTTCTTC.

The gene calls are TRBV20-1 and TRBJ1-2; no reliable D call. Trimming removed 3 bases from V and 4 bases from J, with 15 bases in between. This CDR3 contains 14 residues. From germline, CDR1 is DFQATT and CDR2 SNEGSKA (reference sequence). The CDR3: CSARDPKGFYGYTF. The CDR3 region has the DNA TGCAGTGCTAGGGACCCCAAGGGTTTCTATGGCTACACCTTC.